This TCR beta chain was observed in a study of CD8 T cells in Susac syndrome. Notes on the study in general: Across the total CD8+ repertoires, over 15 Susac-specific public clones were found. The CD8+ TEMRA repertoires yielded roughly 5 such clones. Among active patients and in TEMRA cells, CD8+ clonal expansion in Susac reached its peak.

Reverse transcription used about 0.45 to 1 ug RNA and random hexamers. TCRdb re-called the immunoSEQ multiplex PCR reads with MiXCR, one entry per CDR3 protein. This sample yields some 130,000 distinct CDR3 sequences, of which approximately 95% are seen a single time; approximately 0.17% belongs to the top ten. In this sample, this clonotype turned up once. The antigen remains undetermined. V was pared by 6 bases and J by 3 bases, with 11 bases between. Germline loops: CDR1 MNHNY, CDR2 SVGAGI (reference sequence). This CDR3 contains 13 residues. The TCR comes from a human donor with Susac syndrome. Sequenced: CD8+ T cells from PBMCs. The rearrangement joins TRBV6-6 to TRBJ2-5; no firm D call. The CDR3 DNA reads as TGTGCCAGCAGAGGATCAGCAGAAGAGACCCAGTACTTC. Amino acid sequence: CASRGSAEETQYF.